This T cell receptor beta chain was sequenced during a study of blood T cell repertoires in COVID-19 (dated by TCRdb to the early 2020s). Background on the whole study: The collaborator samples originated in the United States, Italy and Spain and spanned the acute and convalescent phases of COVID-19. Samples came from the ongoing ImmuneRACE study (first 160 participants) plus 1,254 subjects from 6 global collaborators. The sample metadata nearly always contained a de-identified subject ID, COVID-19 status, age in years and sex. Where HLA class I and class II types were available, the types were taken from metadata supplied by the sample provider, not from assay-based typing. The prospective study material was composed of cDNA or gDNA derived from T cells, B-cell-depleted T cells, or PBMCs. The repertoires were released in a freely available public database meant as a resource for research on the immune response to SARS-CoV-2. Deeply sampled blood TCRbeta repertoires from subjects exposed to, actively infected with, or recovered from COVID-19 were included in the dataset. Overall results and qualifications from the work: The amount of clinical and demographic metadata varied by source and participant and was provided uncurated.

One collaborating source in Seattle enrolled patients during active infection and followed them longitudinally through the course of disease. Whole blood was collected in K2EDTA tubes by collaborating institutions according to the institutions' own protocols. Collaborator samples were shipped for TCRbeta analysis as frozen whole blood, isolated PBMCs, or DNA extracted from either sample type. The immunoSEQ Assay, a bias-controlled multiplex PCR, was used to amplify TCRbeta CDR3 regions from genomic DNA. Per the source publication's procedure: Nucleated cell counts per sample were estimated from amplification of reference gene primers within the assay. To quantify the absolute abundance of each unique TCRbeta CDR3 rearrangement, sequence reads were collapsed and filtered. Productive Simpson clonality was computed per sample as the square root of Simpson's diversity index over productive rearrangements. Entries here come from immuneACCESS through TCRdb and include only in-frame sequences with V and J called. Some clones fail to appear in such tables; in the studies checked, an unresolved V gene covers under half of the shortfall, and the cause of the remainder is unknown. That table is the source of V, J and clone size, and D and trimming were worked out from the DNA. The sample table contains 300,000 to 450,000 clones; only one count was recorded for approximately 90% of them. Of the sample, about 3.9% is held by the ten largest clones.

CDR1 and CDR2, looked up from the germline V gene, are MNHNS and SASEGT. Trimming leaves V shorter by 2 bases and J shorter by 3 bases, with the junction holding 11 bases beyond the gene matches. The CDR3 spans 17 residues, from the cysteine through the phenylalanine. The only DNA kept is the CDR3, 51 bases in frame from the first base. In the case of this clone: Its antigen is currently not known. Per-base qualities were not stored, and no clone one base away is much larger.

The chain was built from TRBV6-1 and TRBJ2-3, with TRBD1 matching 7 junction bases. The sample consisted of peripheral blood. The TCR comes from a woman in her fifties or sixties with COVID-19, enrolled during active disease. The CDR3 region: CASSESGTASLTDTQYF. The DNA reads as follows: TGTGCCAGCAGTGAATCCGGGACAGCTTCATTGACAGATACGCAGTATTTT.